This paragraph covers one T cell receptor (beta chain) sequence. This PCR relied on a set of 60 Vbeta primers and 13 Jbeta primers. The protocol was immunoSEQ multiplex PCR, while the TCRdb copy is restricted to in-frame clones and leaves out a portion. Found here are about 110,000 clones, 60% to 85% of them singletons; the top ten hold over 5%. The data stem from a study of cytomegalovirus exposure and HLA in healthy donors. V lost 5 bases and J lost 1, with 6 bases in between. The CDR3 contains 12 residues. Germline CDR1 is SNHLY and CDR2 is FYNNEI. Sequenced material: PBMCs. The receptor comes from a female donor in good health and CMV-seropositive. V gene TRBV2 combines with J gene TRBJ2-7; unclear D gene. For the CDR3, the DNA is TGTGCCAGCAGTCCAGTATCCTACGAGCAGTACTTC. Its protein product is CASSPVSYEQYF.